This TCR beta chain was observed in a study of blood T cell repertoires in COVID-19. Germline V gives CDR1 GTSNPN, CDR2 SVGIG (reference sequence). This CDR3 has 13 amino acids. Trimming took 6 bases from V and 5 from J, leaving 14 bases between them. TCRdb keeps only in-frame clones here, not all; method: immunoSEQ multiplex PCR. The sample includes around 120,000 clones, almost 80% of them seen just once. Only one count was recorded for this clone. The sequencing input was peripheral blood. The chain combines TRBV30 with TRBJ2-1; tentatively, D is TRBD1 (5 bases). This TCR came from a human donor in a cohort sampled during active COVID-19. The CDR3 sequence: CACRGTFNNEQFF. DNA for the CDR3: TGTGCCTGTAGGGGTACCTTTAACAATGAGCAGTTCTTC.